The sequence of this T cell receptor beta chain was determined in a study of CD8+CD57+ T cells in acquired aplastic anemia (dated by TCRdb to the late 2010s). In the study overall: Extracted DNA from sorted CD4+ and CD8+ cells averaged around 3.2 ug, ranging from roughly 0.17 to 27.4 ug. A CD8+CD57+ expansion meant a frequency higher than the mean frequency seen in healthy subjects.

Flow cytometry had shown CD8+CD57+ cell expansion in the patients selected for sequencing. Every patient had a diagnosis of severe acquired aplastic anemia based on International Study of Aplastic Anemia and Agranulocytosis and Camitta criteria. No patient had received any therapy when blood was sampled. TCR repertoires of sorted CD4+ and CD8+ blood T cells from severe aplastic anemia patients and healthy subjects were deep-sequenced in the study. Patients were enrolled in the USA under clinicaltrials.gov protocols 00001620, 01623167, 00001397, 00071045, 00081523 and 00961064. Ficoll-Paque density gradient centrifugation was used to isolate peripheral blood mononuclear cells. Before DNA was extracted, CD4+ and CD8+ T cells were sorted using either FACS or magnetic beads. TCR beta VDJ combination and CDR3 sequence profiling used genomic DNA as the template. An Illumina HiSeq 2000 was used for TCR repertoire sequencing. For the original study's pipeline: TRBV/TRBJ rearrangement plots, CDR3 size and DJ length profiles, and Simpson's diversity index were used to evaluate the repertoires. The most abundant DNA sequence in the deep sequencing data was defined as the immunodominant clone. CDR3 amino acid sequences were screened for sharing across subjects and compared with published repertoires and the VDJdb database. The public reads were quality trimmed at Q25 with fastp and then assembled into clones with MiXCR by TCRdb, keeping productive beta chains. Entries are consolidated by CDR3 protein sequence, retaining the most common genes and DNA. Here the V and J calls rest on TCRdb's processing, not on the authors' analysis. A total of about 260,000 distinct CDR3 sequences appear in this sample, 82% of them only once. 35% to 50% of the sample belongs to the ten largest clones.

The CDR3 runs 13 amino acids, cysteine and phenylalanine included. The CDR3 DNA has 39 bases and is translated from base 1. The germline V gene gives CDR1 as SGDLS and CDR2 as YYNGEE. V is cut by 4 bases and J by 7 bases, and the space between the germline ends is 14 bases. In its sample, this clonotype was seen a few times. Its antigen target is currently unknown. The sample holds no much larger clone one base away, and base qualities are not on file. The research as a whole found: Roughly 30 CD8+ CDR3 sequences were shared between patients and controls but appeared highly expressed in patients and within their immunodominant clones. Between patients and healthy controls, no significant difference in CD8+ Simpson's diversity was found (P=0.060).

The sample consisted of sorted CD4+, CD8+, or CD8+CD57+ T cells (not recorded which) from PBMCs. This receptor was obtained from a human donor with aplastic anemia. The sequence is built from TRBV9 and TRBJ1-2, with TRBD1 tentatively as D gene (5 bases match). In nucleotides, the sequence is TGTGCCAGCAGCCAGGGTGGGGGAGGTGGCTACACCTTC. This codes for CASSQGGGGGYTF.